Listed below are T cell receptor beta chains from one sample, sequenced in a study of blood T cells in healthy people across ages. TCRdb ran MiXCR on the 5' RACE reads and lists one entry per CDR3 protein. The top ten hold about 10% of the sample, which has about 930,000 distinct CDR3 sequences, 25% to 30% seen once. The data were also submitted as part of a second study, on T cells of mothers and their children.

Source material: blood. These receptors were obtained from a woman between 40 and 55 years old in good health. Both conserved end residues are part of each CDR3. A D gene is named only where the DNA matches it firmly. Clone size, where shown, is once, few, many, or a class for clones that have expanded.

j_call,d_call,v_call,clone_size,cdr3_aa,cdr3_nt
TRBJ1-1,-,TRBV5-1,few,CASSPIDGVNTEAFF,TGCGCCAGCAGCCCGATAGACGGGGTGAACACTGAAGCTTTCTTT
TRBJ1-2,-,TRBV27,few,CASSPRRDVGYGYTF,TGTGCCAGCAGTCCTCGCCGTGACGTGGGATATGGCTACACCTTC
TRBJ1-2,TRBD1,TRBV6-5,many,CASRRGDSQGGYTF,TGTGCCAGCAGGCGAGGGGACAGTCAAGGGGGCTACACCTTC
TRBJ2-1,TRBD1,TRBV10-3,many,CAISDSRDRGYNEQFF,TGTGCCATCAGTGATTCCCGGGACAGGGGATACAATGAGCAGTTCTTC
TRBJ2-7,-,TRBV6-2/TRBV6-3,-,CASSRSGSPYEQYF,TGTGCCAGCAGTCGGTCGGGGTCACCCTACGAGCAGTACTTC
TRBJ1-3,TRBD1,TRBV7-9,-,CASSLSPRDRRRNTIYF,TGTGCCAGCAGCTTAAGTCCGCGGGACAGAAGAAGGAACACCATATATTTT
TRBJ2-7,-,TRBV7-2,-,CASSLRQETIYEQYF,TGTGCCAGCAGCCTCCGACAGGAAACGATCTACGAGCAGTACTTC
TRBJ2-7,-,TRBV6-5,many,CASSSDIYYEQYF,TGTGCCAGCAGTTCCGACATATACTACGAGCAGTACTTC
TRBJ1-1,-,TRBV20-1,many,CSAREFQGITEAFF,TGCAGTGCTAGAGAATTCCAGGGTATCACTGAAGCTTTCTTT
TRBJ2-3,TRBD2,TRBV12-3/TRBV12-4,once,CACRSSGGTDTQYF,TGTGCCTGCAGATCCAGCGGGGGCACAGATACGCAGTATTTT